One and the same sample provided the 14 T cell receptor beta chains below, sequenced in a study of cytomegalovirus exposure and HLA in healthy donors. Amplification used 60 Vbeta primers and 13 Jbeta primers. Method: immunoSEQ multiplex PCR; TCRdb's copy keeps in-frame clones and lacks some. There are 150,000 to 200,000 clones in the sample; 65% to 90% occur only once, and around 2.3% lies in the top ten. The sample consisted of PBMCs. Receptors were obtained from a woman between 50 and 59 years old in good health and CMV-seronegative.

The chain has TRBV28 and TRBJ1-4; D perhaps matches TRBD1 (6 bases). The CDR3 length is 16 residues. V was clipped by 2 bases and J by 7 bases, with 17 bases between them. Germline V gives CDR1 MDHEN, CDR2 SYDVKM. CDR3 region: CASSLGGGAIPEKLFF. In DNA, the CDR3 is TGTGCCAGCAGTTTAGGAGGGGGGGCGATTCCTGAAAAACTGTTTTTT. Filled out from reference TRBV28 and TRBJ1-4, the complete variable domain reads DVKVTQSSRYLVKRTGEKVFLECVQDMDHENMFWYRQDPGLGLRLIYFSYDVKMKEKGDIPEGYSVSREKKERFSLILESASTNQTSMYLCASSLGGGAIPEKLFFGSGTQLSVL.

V gene TRBV10-1 combines with J gene TRBJ2-3; a possible D gene is TRBD2 (6 bases). The V end was cut by 8 bases, the J end by 2 bases, with 17 bases between. This CDR3 has 15 amino acids. CDR1 is WNHNN and CDR2 is SYGVQD in the germline V gene (reference sequence). CDR3 in amino acids: CASSSRGRTTDTQYF. The CDR3 nucleotides read TGCGCCAGCTCATCTCGGGGGAGAACCACAGATACGCAGTATTTT.

The chain uses TRBV11-2 and TRBJ2-4, with 8 bases lining up with TRBD1. V lost 2 bases to trimming and J lost 7 bases; unmatched junction nucleotides: 7. There are 15 residues in the CDR3. Germline CDR1 SGHAT, CDR2 FQNNGV. CDR3 sequence: CASSLTQGAGNIQYF. The CDR3 bases are TGTGCCAGCAGCTTAACTCAGGGGGCGGGTAACATTCAGTACTTC. The variable domain in full, with the rest retrieved from reference TRBV11-2 and TRBJ2-4, is EAGVAQSPRYKIIEKRQSVAFWCNPISGHATLYWYQQILGQGPKLLIQFQNNGVVDDSQLPKDRFSAERLKGVDSTLKIQPAKLEDSAVYLCASSLTQGAGNIQYFGAGTRLSVL.

V usage is TRBV5-8 and J usage is TRBJ2-2, with a tentative D call TRBD1 (6 bases). The CDR3 is 14 amino acids. Per the germline V gene, CDR1 is SGHTS and CDR2 is YDEGEE. V was cut by 6 bases and J by 1 base, with 10 bases left in between. The CDR3 region is CASTPGQNTGELFF. The DNA of the CDR3 is TGTGCCAGCACTCCGGGACAGAACACCGGGGAGCTGTTTTTT.

The rearrangement uses TRBV27 and TRBJ1-4; no definite D call. This CDR3 spans 15 amino acids. The germline gives CDR1 MNHEY, CDR2 SMNVEV (reference sequence). The V end was cut by 2 bases, the J end by 5 bases, with 12 bases between. CDR3 coding DNA: TGTGCCAGCAGTTTAAGGAGACCGGTAAATGAAAAACTGTTTTTT. Residues: CASSLRRPVNEKLFF.

This chain connects TRBV27 to TRBJ2-1, with D possibly TRBD1 on 5 matching bases. Germline V gives CDR1 MNHEY, CDR2 SMNVEV (reference sequence). Trimming shortened V by 2 bases and J by 5 bases, and 7 bases separated the two germline ends. CDR3 length: 13 residues. CDR3 in amino acids: CASSLVGDNEQFF. CDR3 bases: TGTGCCAGCAGTTTAGTAGGGGACAATGAGCAGTTCTTC.

This clone appeared a few times. V gene TRBV5-5 combines with J gene TRBJ2-7; unclear D gene. V shed 0 bases and J shed 3 bases, with 10 bases lying between them. Germline V gives CDR1 SGHKS, CDR2 YYEKEE (reference sequence). The CDR3 is 14 amino acids. The CDR3 DNA reads TGTGCCAGCAGCTTGGTGGGCAGAAGCTACGAGCAGTACTTC. Translating it yields CASSLVGRSYEQYF.

The V gene is TRBV10-2, the J gene TRBJ2-1; TRBD2 might be the D (6 bases). Per the germline V gene, CDR1 is WSHSY and CDR2 is SAAADI. The CDR3 runs to 13 residues. Between the trimmed V and J ends, which lost 5 bases and 4 bases, there was a span of 9 bases. CDR3 DNA: TGCGCCAGCAGTCCCGGGACTTACAATGAGCAGTTCTTC. It yields the protein CASSPGTYNEQFF.

V is TRBV18 and J is TRBJ2-5; the match to TRBD1 covers 7 bases. The germline V gene encodes CDR1 KGHSH and CDR2 LQKENI. The J segment lost 3 bases and the V segment lost 3 bases, leaving 10 bases of the junction unmatched. The CDR3 is 16 amino acids. The CDR3 region has the DNA TGTGCCAGCTCACCTCGGGTGACAGGGTCTAAAGAGACCCAGTACTTC. Its translation: CASSPRVTGSKETQYF.

This chain connects TRBV5-1 to TRBJ2-1; TRBD1 is a possible D gene (8 bases). The CDR3 sequence is 16 residues long. CDR1 is SGHRS, CDR2 YFSETQ, per germline. V lost 0 bases to trimming and J lost 8 bases, with 18 bases between them. The CDR3 nucleotides read TGCGCCAGCAGCTTGGCCGTACAACAGGGGGGGTATGAGCAGTTCTTC. This gives the protein CASSLAVQQGGYEQFF.

This clone was recorded once. This chain connects TRBV7-9 to TRBJ1-4, with D maybe TRBD1 (5 bases). The CDR3 consists of 18 residues. V was pared by 7 bases and J by 3 bases, with 24 bases between. Germline V lookup: CDR1 SEHNR, CDR2 FQNEAQ (reference sequence). For the CDR3, the DNA is TGTGCCAGCACCTTCTACTTGGGGGGTTCGGGGTCTAATGAAAAACTGTTTTTT. Translating it yields CASTFYLGGSGSNEKLFF.

The rearrangement links TRBV9 to TRBJ1-2; D gene unclear. Germline lookup yields CDR1 SGDLS and CDR2 YYNGEE. CDR3 length: 13 residues. Trimming cost V 0 bases and J 10 bases, with 13 bases left between them. The CDR3 sequence is CASSVGIQADYTF. The CDR3 DNA reads as TGTGCCAGCAGCGTAGGAATCCAGGCCGACTACACCTTC.

This chain uses TRBV28 with TRBJ1-5; 9 bases line up with TRBD1. J was trimmed by 4 bases and V by 1 base; bases with no gene match: 5. The CDR3 has 16 amino acids. Germline V CDR1 and CDR2: MDHEN, SYDVKM. In DNA, the CDR3 is TGTGCCAGCAGTTTATTAATTGGGACAGGGAATCAGCCCCAGCATTTT. Protein sequence: CASSLLIGTGNQPQHF.

This rearrangement joins TRBV15 to TRBJ2-3; 11 nucleotides align to TRBD2. The V segment lost 0 bases and the J segment 0 bases; nucleotides outside the gene matches: 11. Germline CDR1 is LNHNV and CDR2 is YYDKDF (reference sequence). The CDR3 length is 20 residues. The CDR3 DNA is TGTGCCACCAGCAGAGATATAGGGACTAGCGGACGTGCTAGCACAGATACGCAGTATTTT. This gives the protein CATSRDIGTSGRASTDTQYF.